This passage covers 14 T cell receptor beta chains from one sample sequenced in a study of blood T cell repertoires in COVID-19. Measured with immunoSEQ multiplex PCR; TCRdb has only the in-frame clones, and not every one. The repertoire has roughly 180,000 clones, about 76% of them found once; the top ten carry around 7.9%. Sample: peripheral blood. All receptors derive from a woman aged 45-60 years with active or convalescent COVID-19.

The gene calls are TRBV6-2 or TRBV6-3 and TRBJ1-1; D may be TRBD1 (5 bases). Germline V gives CDR1 MNHEY, CDR2 SVGEGT. V was shortened by 4 bases and J by 2 bases, with 17 bases between the two germline ends. This CDR3 is built from 16 residues. CDR3 amino acids: CASSSTATFRNTEAFF. CDR3 DNA: TGTGCCAGCAGTTCGACAGCTACGTTCCGAAACACTGAAGCTTTCTTT.

This clone was recorded many times. This chain uses TRBV6-5 with TRBJ1-2; D unclear. The germline V and J ends were trimmed by 6 bases and 2 bases, with 16 bases remaining between them. Germline-derived CDR1 and CDR2 are MNHEY and SVGAGI. CDR3 size: 15 residues. The CDR3: CASSTLAEANYGYTF. CDR3 coding DNA: TGTGCCAGCAGCACGCTCGCAGAGGCCAACTATGGCTACACCTTC.

The chain is built from TRBV9 and TRBJ2-1; a possible D gene is TRBD2 (6 bases). The CDR3 has 16 amino acids. Trimming cost V 1 base and J 4 bases, with 15 bases left between them. Per the germline V gene, CDR1 is SGDLS and CDR2 is YYNGEE. CDR3 protein: CASSVTPRTNYNEQFF. The CDR3 nucleotides are TGTGCCAGCAGCGTAACCCCCCGGACTAATTACAATGAGCAGTTCTTC.

This clone has just one count. J is TRBJ2-3 and V is TRBV6-5; 8 nucleotides align to TRBD2. V lost 7 bases and J lost 0; bases outside the gene matches: 6. CDR1 and CDR2 from the germline V gene are MNHEY and SVGAGI. The CDR3 runs 15 residues. The CDR3 region is CASTRSSGSTDTQYF. For the CDR3, the DNA is TGTGCCAGCACCCGGTCTAGCGGGAGCACAGATACGCAGTATTTT.

The rearrangement uses TRBV5-1 and TRBJ1-3; D gene uncertain. Trimming removed 0 bases from V and 1 base from J, with 14 bases in between. This CDR3 is built from 17 residues. Germline V gene data show CDR1 as SGHRS and CDR2 as YFSETQ. The DNA for the CDR3 is TGCGCCAGCAGCTTGGGAGGAGGACCCAGATCTGGAAACACCATATATTTT. Translation gives CASSLGGGPRSGNTIYF.

The chain uses TRBV30 and TRBJ1-1; a possible D gene is TRBD1 (6 bases). The V end was cut by 2 bases, the J end by 4 bases, with 14 bases between. In germline, CDR1 is GTSNPN, CDR2 SVGIG (reference sequence). This CDR3 comprises 14 residues. The CDR3 loop is CAWSLKGGSTEAFF. The DNA of the CDR3 is TGTGCCTGGAGTCTGAAGGGGGGGAGCACTGAAGCTTTCTTT. Full variable domain (remainder filled in from reference TRBV30 and TRBJ1-1): SQTIHQWPATLVQPVGSPLSLECTVEGTSNPNLYWYRQAAGRGLQLLFYSVGIGQISSEVPQNLSASRPQDRQFILSSKKLLLSDSGFYLCAWSLKGGSTEAFFGQGTRLTVV.

The genes are TRBV7-8 and TRBJ2-7; D gene ambiguous. V was shortened by 6 bases and J by 6 bases, with 15 bases between the two germline ends. Germline V CDR1 and CDR2: SGHVS, FQNEAQ. The CDR3 sequence is 13 residues long. The CDR3 sequence: CASSINYASEQYF. The CDR3 region has the DNA TGTGCCAGCAGTATAAATTACGCGAGCGAGCAGTACTTC.

The rearrangement joins TRBV7-2 to TRBJ2-1; 7 positions match TRBD2. Trimming removed 5 bases from V and 0 bases from J; junction bases left unmatched: 4. This CDR3 is built from 15 residues. The V gene's germline CDR1 is SGHTA and CDR2 FQGNSA. CDR3: CASSREGSSYNEQFF. The CDR3, as DNA: TGTGCCAGCAGCAGGGAGGGAAGCTCCTACAATGAGCAGTTCTTC. The entire variable domain, with the rest obtained from reference TRBV7-2 and TRBJ2-1, is as follows: GAGVSQSPSNKVTEKGKDVELRCDPISGHTALYWYRQSLGQGLEFLIYFQGNSAPDKSGLPSDRFSAERTGGSVSTLTIQRTQQEDSAVYLCASSREGSSYNEQFFGPGTRLTVL.

This chain links TRBV28 with TRBJ1-2; D unclear. Germline V gives CDR1 MDHEN, CDR2 SYDVKM. The CDR3 contains 13 residues. V was clipped by 1 base and J by 4 bases, with 7 bases between them. This chain's CDR3 is CASSLLVSYGYTF. CDR3 nucleotide sequence: TGTGCCAGCAGTTTATTGGTGAGCTATGGCTACACCTTC.

This sequence joins TRBV4-3 and TRBJ1-5; 7 positions agree with TRBD1. The CDR3 spans 15 residues. Germline lookup yields CDR1 LGHNA and CDR2 YSLEER. V lost 0 bases and J lost 5; bases outside the gene matches: 4. Written as DNA, the CDR3 is TGCGCCAGCAGCCAAGAGGGGACAGATTATCAGCCCCAGCATTTT. As protein: CASSQEGTDYQPQHF.

The chain joins TRBV5-1 to TRBJ2-1; 13 nucleotides line up with TRBD2. V lost 6 bases, J lost 9 bases, and 6 bases stayed unmatched. The CDR3 length is 14 residues. Germline loops: CDR1 SGHRS, CDR2 YFSETQ. CDR3 loop: CASTWTSGSGEQFF. In nucleotides, the CDR3 is TGCGCCAGCACCTGGACTAGCGGGAGTGGTGAGCAGTTCTTC.

This rearrangement joins TRBV30 to TRBJ2-5; weak D call: TRBD1 (5 bases). CDR3 length equals 15 residues. Trimming took off 1 base at V and 2 bases at J, with 14 bases between the two ends. Germline lookup yields CDR1 GTSNPN and CDR2 SVGIG (reference sequence). The CDR3 protein is CAWSGGQGLQETQYF. The CDR3 DNA sequence: TGTGCCTGGAGTGGAGGTCAGGGATTACAAGAGACCCAGTACTTC.

This chain joins TRBV19 and TRBJ2-2, with 9 bases matching TRBD2. Germline assignment: CDR1 LNHDA and CDR2 SQIVND (reference sequence). The ends lost 10 bases at V and 6 bases at J; junction bases unmatched: 9. CDR3 length equals 14 residues. The DNA of the CDR3 is TGTGCCACCCGGGCTAGCGGGGTCCCCGGGGAGCTGTTTTTT. This translates into CATRASGVPGELFF.

The CDR3 bases are TGTGCCAGCAGCTTGGGGGGACAGGGGCGCACCGGGGAGCTGTTTTTT. It yields the protein CASSLGGQGRTGELFF. This chain joins TRBV5-6 and TRBJ2-2; TRBD1 matches at 10 bases. V gave up 0 bases and J gave up 4 bases; unmatched junction bases: 3. In germline, CDR1 is SGHDT, CDR2 YYEEEE. The CDR3 is 16 residues long.